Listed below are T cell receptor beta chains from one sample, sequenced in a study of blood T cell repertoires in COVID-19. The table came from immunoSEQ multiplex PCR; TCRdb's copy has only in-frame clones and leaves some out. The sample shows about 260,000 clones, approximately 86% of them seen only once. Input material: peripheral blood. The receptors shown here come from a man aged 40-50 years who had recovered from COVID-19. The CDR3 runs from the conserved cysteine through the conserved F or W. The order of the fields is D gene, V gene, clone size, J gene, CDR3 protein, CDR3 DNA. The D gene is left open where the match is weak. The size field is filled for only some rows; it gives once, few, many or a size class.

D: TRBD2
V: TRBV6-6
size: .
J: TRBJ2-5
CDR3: CASSLAGGTETQYF
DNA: TGTGCCAGCAGTTTAGCGGGGGGGACGGAGACCCAGTACTTC

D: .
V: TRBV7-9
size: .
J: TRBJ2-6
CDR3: CASSPERSGPGANVLTF
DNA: TGTGCCAGCAGTCCAGAGAGAAGTGGGCCTGGGGCCAACGTCCTGACTTTC

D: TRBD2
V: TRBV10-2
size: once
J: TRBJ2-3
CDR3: CASSSGGRYTQYF
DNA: TGCGCCAGCAGTAGCGGGGGGCGGTATACGCAGTATTTT

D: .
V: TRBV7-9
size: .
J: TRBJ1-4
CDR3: CASCRVTTNEKLFF
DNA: TGTGCCAGCTGCAGGGTCACAACTAATGAAAAACTGTTTTTT

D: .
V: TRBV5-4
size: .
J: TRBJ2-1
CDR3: CASSLDQVGEQFF
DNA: TGTGCCAGCAGCTTGGACCAGGTGGGTGAGCAGTTCTTC

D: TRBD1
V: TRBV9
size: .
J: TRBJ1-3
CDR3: CASSVVPQDRAGGNTIYF
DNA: TGTGCCAGCAGCGTAGTACCCCAGGACAGGGCCGGCGGGAACACCATATATTTT

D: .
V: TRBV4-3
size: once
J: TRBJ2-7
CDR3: CASSQAVFPREQYF
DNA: TGCGCCAGCAGCCAAGCGGTCTTCCCCAGGGAGCAGTACTTC

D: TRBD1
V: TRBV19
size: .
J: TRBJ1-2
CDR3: CASSTGQGLESGYTF
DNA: TGTGCCAGTAGTACTGGACAGGGCTTAGAGTCTGGCTACACCTTC

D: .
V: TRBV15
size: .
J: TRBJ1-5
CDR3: CATSRDSGGYQPQHF
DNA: TGTGCCACCAGCAGAGATAGCGGGGGGTATCAGCCCCAGCATTTT

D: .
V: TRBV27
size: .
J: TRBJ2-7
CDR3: CASSLWGGREQYF
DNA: TGTGCCAGCAGTTTATGGGGGGGGCGTGAGCAGTACTTC

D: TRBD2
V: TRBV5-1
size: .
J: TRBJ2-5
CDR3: CASSVAGGREETQYF
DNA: TGCGCCAGCAGCGTCGCGGGGGGCCGGGAAGAGACCCAGTACTTC

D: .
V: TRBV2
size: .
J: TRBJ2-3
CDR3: CASSVWRISTDTQYF
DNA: TGTGCCAGCAGTGTCTGGCGGATTAGCACAGATACGCAGTATTTT

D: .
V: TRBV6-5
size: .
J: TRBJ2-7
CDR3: CAARSRGMGSYEQYF
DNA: TGTGCCGCCCGAAGTAGGGGAATGGGCTCCTACGAGCAGTACTTC

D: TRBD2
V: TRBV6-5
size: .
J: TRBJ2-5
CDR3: CASAGAGGFGETQYF
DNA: TGTGCCAGCGCCGGAGCGGGAGGGTTCGGAGAGACCCAGTACTTC

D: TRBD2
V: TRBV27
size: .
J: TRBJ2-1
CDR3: CASTAFTSAISYNEQFF
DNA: TGTGCCAGCACCGCTTTCACTAGCGCGATCTCCTACAATGAGCAGTTCTTC

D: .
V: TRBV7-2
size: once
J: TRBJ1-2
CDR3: CASSSRVEGGYTF
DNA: TGTGCCAGCAGCTCCCGCGTGGAGGGCGGCTACACCTTC

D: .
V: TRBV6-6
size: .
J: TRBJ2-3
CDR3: CGTAGHTDTQYF
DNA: TGTGGGACGGCGGGTCACACAGATACGCAGTATTTT

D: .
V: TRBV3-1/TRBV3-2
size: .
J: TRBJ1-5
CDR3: CASSLGGGITEPQHF
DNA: TGTGCCAGCAGCTTAGGGGGGGGGATTACAGAGCCCCAGCATTTT

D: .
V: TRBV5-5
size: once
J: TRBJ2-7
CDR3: CASSLPAYEQYF
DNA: TGTGCCAGCAGCTTGCCCGCCTACGAGCAGTACTTC

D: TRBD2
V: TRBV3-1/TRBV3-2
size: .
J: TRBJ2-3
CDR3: CASSQDSAGGTDTQYF
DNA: TGTGCCAGCAGCCAAGATTCGGCGGGGGGCACAGATACGCAGTATTTT

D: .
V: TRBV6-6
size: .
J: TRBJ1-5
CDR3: CASSPRRGYNQPQHF
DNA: TGTGCCAGCAGCCCTAGGAGGGGTTACAATCAGCCCCAGCATTTT

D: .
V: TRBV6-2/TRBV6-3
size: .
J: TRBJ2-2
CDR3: CASSYSRGMTAGELFF
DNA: TGTGCCAGCAGTTATTCCAGGGGAATGACCGCCGGGGAGCTGTTTTTT

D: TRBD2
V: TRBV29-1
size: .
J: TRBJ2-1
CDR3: CSVDSSGTYNEQFF
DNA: TGCAGCGTTGATTCTAGCGGTACCTACAATGAGCAGTTCTTC

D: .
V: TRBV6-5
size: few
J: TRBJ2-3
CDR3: CASWPGQRSDTQYF
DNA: TGTGCCAGCTGGCCGGGCCAGCGGTCAGATACGCAGTATTTT

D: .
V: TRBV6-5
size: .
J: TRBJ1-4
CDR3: CASRWRLWGDEKLFF
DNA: TGTGCCAGCAGATGGAGATTATGGGGGGATGAAAAACTGTTTTTT

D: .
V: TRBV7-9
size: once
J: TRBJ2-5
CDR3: CAPRVEETQYF
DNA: TGTGCCCCCAGGGTAGAGGAGACCCAGTACTTC

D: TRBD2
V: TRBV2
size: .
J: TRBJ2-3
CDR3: CASLRAGYTDTQYF
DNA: TGTGCCAGCCTTAGAGCGGGGTACACAGATACGCAGTATTTT

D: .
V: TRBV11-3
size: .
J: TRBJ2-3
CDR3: CASSLGPGDTQYF
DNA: TGTGCCAGCAGCCTGGGGCCCGGGGATACGCAGTATTTT

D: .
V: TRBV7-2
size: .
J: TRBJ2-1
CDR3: CASSLASLLAEQFF
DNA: TGTGCCAGCAGCTTAGCGTCTCTCCTAGCGGAGCAGTTCTTC

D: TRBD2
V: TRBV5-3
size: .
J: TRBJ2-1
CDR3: CARSSSPRSSSGSSDNEQFF
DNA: TGTGCCAGAAGCTCCTCTCCTAGATCCTCTAGCGGGAGTTCAGACAATGAGCAGTTCTTC

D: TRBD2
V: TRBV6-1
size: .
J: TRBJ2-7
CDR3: CASSEASGGAYEQYF
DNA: TGTGCCAGCAGTGAAGCTAGCGGGGGGGCCTACGAGCAGTACTTC

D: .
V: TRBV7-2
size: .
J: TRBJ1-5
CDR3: CASSWAERQPQHF
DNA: TGTGCCAGCAGCTGGGCAGAACGACAGCCCCAGCATTTT

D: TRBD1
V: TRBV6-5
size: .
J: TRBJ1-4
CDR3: CASRDRGLFNEKLFF
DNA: TGTGCCAGCCGGGACAGGGGTCTATTTAATGAAAAACTGTTTTTT

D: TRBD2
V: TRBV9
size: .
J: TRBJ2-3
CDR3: CASSVGSGGGAMTDTQYF
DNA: TGTGCCAGCAGCGTAGGGAGCGGCGGGGGGGCCATGACAGATACGCAGTATTTT

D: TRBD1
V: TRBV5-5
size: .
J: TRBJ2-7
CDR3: CASSLRQGAPTDEQYF
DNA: TGTGCCAGCAGCTTAAGACAGGGGGCGCCAACAGACGAGCAGTACTTC

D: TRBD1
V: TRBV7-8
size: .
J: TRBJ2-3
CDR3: CASSQSGQGSDTQYF
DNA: TGTGCCAGCAGCCAATCTGGACAGGGCTCAGATACGCAGTATTTT

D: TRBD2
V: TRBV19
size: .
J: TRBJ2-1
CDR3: CASGTIEQFF
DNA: TGTGCCAGCGGGACTATTGAGCAGTTCTTC

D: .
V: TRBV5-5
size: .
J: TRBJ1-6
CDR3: CASSLDRGPLHF
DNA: TGTGCCAGCAGCTTGGATCGGGGTCCCCTCCACTTT

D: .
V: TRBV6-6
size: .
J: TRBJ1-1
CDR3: CASSYDGGHTEAFF
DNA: TGTGCCAGCAGTTACGATGGAGGTCATACTGAAGCTTTCTTT

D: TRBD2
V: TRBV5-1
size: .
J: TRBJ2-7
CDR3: CASSPRLAGEYEQYF
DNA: TGCGCCAGCAGCCCCAGACTAGCGGGAGAATACGAGCAGTACTTC

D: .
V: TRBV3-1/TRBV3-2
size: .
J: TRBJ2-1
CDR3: CASSQVGRADNEQFF
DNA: TGTGCCAGCAGCCAAGTCGGGCGGGCAGACAATGAGCAGTTCTTC

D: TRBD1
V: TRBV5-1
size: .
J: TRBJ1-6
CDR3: CASRFLPGTGDSPLHF
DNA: TGCGCCAGCAGATTCCTCCCCGGGACAGGGGATTCACCCCTCCACTTT

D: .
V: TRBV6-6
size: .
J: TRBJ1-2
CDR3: CASSNPGLGYGYTF
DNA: TGTGCCAGCAGTAACCCGGGACTGGGGTATGGCTACACCTTC

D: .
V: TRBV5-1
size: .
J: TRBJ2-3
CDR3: CASSSGDSTDTQYF
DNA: TGCGCCAGCAGCTCGGGGGACAGCACAGATACGCAGTATTTT

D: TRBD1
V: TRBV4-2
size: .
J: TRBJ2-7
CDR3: CASSSTGTGLYEQYF
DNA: TGTGCCAGCAGCTCCACCGGGACAGGGTTATACGAGCAGTACTTC

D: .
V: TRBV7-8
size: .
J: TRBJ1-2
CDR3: CASSLAQQVPYGYTF
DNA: TGTGCCAGCAGCTTAGCCCAACAGGTTCCCTATGGCTACACCTTC

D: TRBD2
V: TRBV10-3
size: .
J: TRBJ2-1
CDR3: CASYPSGGAFEQFF
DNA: TGTGCCAGCTATCCTAGCGGGGGGGCGTTTGAGCAGTTCTTC

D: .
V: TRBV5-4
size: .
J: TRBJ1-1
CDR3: CASSSYRAQGSTEAFF
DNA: TGTGCCAGCAGCTCCTACAGGGCCCAGGGGAGCACTGAAGCTTTCTTT

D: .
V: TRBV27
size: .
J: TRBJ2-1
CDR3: CASRRAGNSYNEQFF
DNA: TGTGCCAGCAGGAGGGCGGGAAACTCCTACAATGAGCAGTTCTTC

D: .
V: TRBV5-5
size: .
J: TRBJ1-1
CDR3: CASSLGRLQGYTEAFF
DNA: TGTGCCAGCAGCTTGGGTCGTCTCCAGGGGTATACTGAAGCTTTCTTT

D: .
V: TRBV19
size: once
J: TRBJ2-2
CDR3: CASREDFPRPGELFF
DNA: TGTGCCAGTAGGGAGGACTTCCCCAGGCCCGGGGAGCTGTTTTTT

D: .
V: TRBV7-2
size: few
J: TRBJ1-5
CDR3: CASSLYRAQPQHF
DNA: TGTGCCAGCAGCCTATACAGGGCTCAGCCCCAGCATTTT

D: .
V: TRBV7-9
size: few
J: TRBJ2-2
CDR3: CASSLLGSGELFF
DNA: TGTGCCAGCAGCTTACTGGGCTCCGGGGAGCTGTTTTTT

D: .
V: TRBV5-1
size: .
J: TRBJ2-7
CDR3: CASNRGGSSYEQYF
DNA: TGCGCCAGCAATAGGGGTGGTAGCTCCTACGAGCAGTACTTC

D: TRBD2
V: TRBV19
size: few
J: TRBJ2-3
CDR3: CASSILSSGRADTQYF
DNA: TGTGCCAGTAGTATCCTCTCTAGCGGGAGAGCAGATACGCAGTATTTT

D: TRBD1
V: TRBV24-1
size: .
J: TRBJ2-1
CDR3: CATSDSGQGHNEQFF
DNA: TGTGCCACCAGTGATTCCGGACAGGGCCACAATGAGCAGTTCTTC

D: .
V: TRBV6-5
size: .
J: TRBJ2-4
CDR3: CASKGEGVGNIQYF
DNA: TGTGCCAGCAAGGGCGAGGGTGTGGGAAACATTCAGTACTTC

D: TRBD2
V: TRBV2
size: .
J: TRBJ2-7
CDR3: CASSDAASGATYEQYF
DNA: TGTGCCAGCAGTGATGCGGCTAGCGGGGCTACCTACGAGCAGTACTTC

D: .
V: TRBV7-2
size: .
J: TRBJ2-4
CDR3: CASSLTPLAKNIQYF
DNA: TGTGCCAGCAGCTTAACACCCTTAGCCAAAAACATTCAGTACTTC

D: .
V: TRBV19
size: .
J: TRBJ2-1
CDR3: CASSIAAGSYNEQFF
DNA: TGTGCCAGTAGTATAGCGGCGGGCTCCTACAATGAGCAGTTCTTC